The next 2 T cell receptor beta chains were all read from a single sample in a study of blood T cell repertoires in COVID-19. The protocol was immunoSEQ multiplex PCR, while the TCRdb copy is restricted to in-frame clones and leaves out a portion. The table lists about 370,000 clones, roughly 86% of them singletons. The sequenced material came from peripheral blood. Source of these receptors: a woman aged 30 to 39 with COVID-19, enrolled during active disease.

The J gene is TRBJ1-2, the V gene TRBV19; 7 nucleotides match TRBD1. Germline V gene lookup returns CDR1 LNHDA and CDR2 SQIVND (reference sequence). With V trimmed by 8 bases and J by 4 bases, 10 bases remained unmatched. CDR3 length: 14 amino acids. CDR3 sequence: CASHPQGISYGYTF. The CDR3 DNA sequence: TGTGCCAGTCATCCACAGGGGATAAGCTATGGCTACACCTTC.

A note on this clone: This same CDR3 is encoded by further DNA sequences in the sample. The chain recombines TRBV20-1 with TRBJ2-5, with a weak D call TRBD1 (5 bases). Germline V gives CDR1 DFQATT, CDR2 SNEGSKA (reference sequence). The CDR3 is made up of 11 amino acids. Deletions cut 7 bases from V and 2 bases from J, with 8 bases between. The CDR3 sequence is CSGHRQETQYF. The CDR3, as DNA: TGCAGTGGACACAGGCAAGAGACCCAGTACTTC.